This entry features one T cell receptor beta chain sequence. Repertoires were generated with immunoSEQ multiplex PCR, while TCRdb's copy carries only in-frame clones and drops some. Found here are around 97,000 clones, approximately 84% of them singletons; the top ten hold about an eighth. This sample stems from a study of blood T cell repertoires in COVID-19. Looking at the study overall: Sites across the United States, Italy and Spain contributed samples from acute and convalescent COVID-19. T cells, B-cell-depleted T cells, or PBMCs supplied cDNA or gDNA.

The sequence derives from a human donor in a cohort sampled during active or convalescent COVID-19. The source material was peripheral blood.

The CDR3 loop reads CASTPSGGFKETQYF. As DNA, the CDR3 is TGTGCCAGCACTCCTAGCGGGGGGTTTAAAGAGACCCAGTACTTC. The V call is TRBV6-5, the J call TRBJ2-5; 11 bases agree with TRBD2. This CDR3 comprises 15 residues. The V and J ends lost 7 bases and 3 bases, in that order; junction bases with no gene match: 7. CDR1 and CDR2 from the germline V gene are MNHEY and SVGAGI.